This TCR beta chain originates from a study of blood T cells in healthy people across ages. General study results and limits: More naive CD4+ cells and higher diversity were found in long-lived than in aged donors.

A J-beta primer mix and a sample-barcoded 5' primer were used in a second PCR of roughly 7 to 12 cycles. MiXCR was run by TCRdb on the 5' RACE reads, yielding one entry per CDR3 protein. The sample has 350,000 to 450,000 distinct CDR3 sequences, 45% to 60% seen once; the top ten hold 51%. Germline CDR1 MNHEY, CDR2 SVGAGI. Trimming pared 7 bases from V and 4 bases from J, leaving 10 bases between. This CDR3 region has 12 residues. This clonotype was seen a single time. Its matching antigen is unknown. Caucasian, healthy and from Russia, the donors were aged between about 6 and 90. This TCR came from a man between 60 and 70 years old in good health. The chain is built from TRBV6-5 and TRBJ1-1; D remains ambiguous. The specimen sequenced was blood. DNA of the CDR3: TGTGCCAGCACCTCCCGGGGCACTGAAGCTTTCTTT. Amino acids: CASTSRGTEAFF.